These 26 T cell receptor beta chains were sequenced from one sample in a study of shared clonotypes between healthy human individuals. Profiled with immunoSEQ multiplex PCR; TCRdb holds only in-frame clones, not every one. The sample lists about 560,000 clones; around three quarters were seen once. The specimen sequenced was PBMCs. These receptors were obtained from a woman aged 35 to 49 in good health. Some clones in this sample may be carry-over from other donors' samples.

The J gene is TRBJ1-5, the V gene TRBV6-4; D is possibly TRBD1 (6 bases). CDR1 is MRHNA, CDR2 SNTAGT, per germline. Trimming cost V 6 bases and J 2 bases, with 11 bases left between them. CDR3 size: 14 residues. The CDR3 nucleotides are TGTGCCAGCAGGGCGAGGGGGGGCAATCAGCCCCAGCATTTT. Protein: CASRARGGNQPQHF.

The chain links TRBV5-6 to TRBJ1-2; 7 bases align to TRBD1. With 9 bases clipped from V and 4 bases from J, the junction kept 3 bases outside the gene matches. Germline CDR1 is SGHDT and CDR2 is YYEEEE. There are 11 residues in the CDR3. The CDR3 DNA reads as TGTGCCAATACAGGGGCCTATGGCTACACCTTC. This sequence encodes CANTGAYGYTF. The variable domain in full, completed from reference TRBV5-6 and TRBJ1-2, reads DAGVTQSPTHLIKTRGQQVTLRCSPKSGHDTVSWYQQALGQGPQFIFQYYEEEERQRGNFPDRFSGHQFPNYSSELNVNALLLGDSALYLCANTGAYGYTFGSGTRLTVV.

Remarks on this clone: Possible read error: a much larger clone is one base away. The chain recombines TRBV2 with TRBJ2-1; 10 nucleotides agree with TRBD2. The ends lost 5 bases at V and 0 bases at J; junction bases unmatched: 1. Germline V lookup: CDR1 SNHLY, CDR2 FYNNEI. The CDR3 runs to 15 residues. The CDR3 DNA reads TGTGCCAGCAGTTCTAGCGGGAGCTCCTACAATGAGCAGTTCTTC. It translates to CASSSSGSSYNEQFF.

This clone appeared many times. The rearrangement uses TRBV5-4 and TRBJ2-1; 8 bases fit TRBD2. The CDR3 runs to 15 residues. CDR1 and CDR2 (germline): SGHNT, YYREEE (reference sequence). V gave up 0 bases and J gave up 6 bases; unmatched junction bases: 5. Written as DNA, the CDR3 is TGTGCCAGCAGCTTGGATTCTAGCGGGCTCAATGAGCAGTTCTTC. Protein product: CASSLDSSGLNEQFF.

The chain uses TRBV10-1 and TRBJ2-1; 10 bases map to TRBD2. V trimming: 4 bases; J trimming: 0 bases; junction bases outside the gene matches: 9. The CDR3 sequence is 18 residues long. Germline assignment: CDR1 WNHNN and CDR2 SYGVQD (reference sequence). For the CDR3, the DNA is TGCGCCAGCAGTGGTCGGACTAGCGGCCCGGCCTCCTACAATGAGCAGTTCTTC. Protein: CASSGRTSGPASYNEQFF.

V gene TRBV28 combines with J gene TRBJ2-3, with 9 bases identical to TRBD2. This CDR3 contains 16 residues. The germline gives CDR1 MDHEN, CDR2 SYDVKM. V was clipped by 2 bases and J by 1 base; unmatched bases: 4. CDR3 loop: CASSLAGGPGTDTQYF. CDR3 DNA sequence: TGTGCCAGCAGTTTAGCGGGAGGGCCTGGCACAGATACGCAGTATTTT.

This clone was recorded a few times. The rearrangement links TRBV19 to TRBJ2-3; TRBD2 agrees at 14 bases. After removal of 6 bases from V and 5 bases from J, the junction contained 13 bases not matched to a gene. The CDR3 length is 18 residues. CDR1 and CDR2 from the germline V gene are LNHDA and SQIVND (reference sequence). The CDR3 DNA sequence: TGTGCCAGTAGCTCACTCTCCGGGACTAGCGGGAGTATAGATACGCAGTATTTT. It specifies CASSSLSGTSGSIDTQYF.

There are many counts of this clone. V gene TRBV29-1 combines with J gene TRBJ2-1; possibly TRBD2 for D (5 bases). CDR1 and CDR2 (germline): SQVTM, ANQGSEA. V was clipped by 6 bases and J by 6 bases, with 12 bases between them. This CDR3 contains 12 residues. DNA of the CDR3: TGCAGCGTCGGGGAAAGGACCAATGAGCAGTTCTTC. This translates into CSVGERTNEQFF.

The rearrangement links TRBV7-2 to TRBJ2-5, with D unresolved. Looked up from germline, CDR1 is SGHTA and CDR2 is FQGNSA. Deletions cut 3 bases from V and 1 base from J, with 9 bases between. This CDR3 contains 14 residues. In DNA, the CDR3 is TGTGCCAGCAGCTTCGGCGGACCCCAAGAGACCCAGTACTTC. Translating it yields CASSFGGPQETQYF.

Ten or more counts support this clone. Other DNA sequences of this sample code for an identical CDR3. V is TRBV19 and J is TRBJ2-1; 15 bases map to TRBD2. The CDR3 is 18 residues long. Trimming cost V 5 bases and J 1 base; bases outside gene matches: 6. Germline lookup yields CDR1 LNHDA and CDR2 SQIVND (reference sequence). The chain's CDR3 is CASSPGLAGGGSYNEQFF. The CDR3 coding sequence is TGTGCCAGTAGTCCGGGACTAGCGGGAGGTGGTTCCTACAATGAGCAGTTCTTC.

This clone was recorded a few times. This rearrangement joins TRBV4-2 to TRBJ2-3; TRBD2 matches 7 bases. The CDR3 has 17 residues. CDR1 LGHNA and CDR2 YNFKEQ come from the germline V gene. After removal of 1 base from V and 5 bases from J, the junction contained 12 bases not matched to a gene. CDR3 sequence: CASSQGGGGSVGDTQYF. The CDR3 DNA reads TGTGCCAGCAGCCAAGGGGGAGGCGGGAGTGTCGGAGATACGCAGTATTTT.

V is TRBV29-1 and J is TRBJ2-7; maybe TRBD2 (7 bases). The CDR3 runs to 13 residues. V was shortened by 7 bases and J by 2 bases, with 15 bases between the two germline ends. CDR1 and CDR2 (germline): SQVTM, ANQGSEA. CDR3 sequence (DNA): TGCAGCGCTGGGGGGGGACATCCCTACGAGCAGTACTTC. It yields the protein CSAGGGHPYEQYF.

This clone was found a few times. The chain links TRBV30 to TRBJ2-1; TRBD2 matches 10 bases. The CDR3 loop spans 11 amino acids. V shed 5 bases and J 9 bases; nucleotides not matched to a gene: 1. Germline-derived CDR1 and CDR2 are GTSNPN and SVGIG (reference sequence). The CDR3 DNA reads TGTGCCTGGGGACTAGCGGCTGAGCAGTTCTTC. This gives the protein CAWGLAAEQFF.

The gene calls are TRBV6-1 and TRBJ1-5; 9 positions agree with TRBD1. The CDR3 extends over 16 amino acids. From germline, CDR1 is MNHNS and CDR2 SASEGT. V shed 2 bases and J 5 bases; nucleotides not matched to a gene: 7. Here the CDR3 DNA reads TGTGCCAGCAGTGAAACCTGGGGACAGGGATATCAGCCCCAGCATTTT. Translating gives CASSETWGQGYQPQHF.

As regards this clone: The identical CDR3 is also encoded by other nucleotide sequences in the sample. The chain couples TRBV14 to TRBJ2-3; no reliable D call. The CDR3 contains 13 residues. The germline CDR1 and CDR2 sequences are SGHDN and FVKESK. Trimming took 0 bases from V and 6 from J, leaving 7 bases between them. The CDR3 spells CASSQDLGDTQYF. The CDR3 nucleotides read TGTGCCAGCAGCCAAGATCTGGGGGATACGCAGTATTTT.

The chain combines TRBV29-1 with TRBJ2-7; TRBD1 matches at 8 bases. Unmatched junction bases numbered 8, after V lost 0 bases and J lost 4 bases. Germline values: CDR1 SQVTM, CDR2 ANQGSEA. The CDR3 consists of 15 residues. The CDR3 reads CSVEDGDRGYYEQYF. For the CDR3, the DNA is TGCAGCGTTGAAGATGGCGACAGGGGTTATTACGAGCAGTACTTC.

This clone was detected only a few times. The chain links TRBV5-5 to TRBJ2-7, with 7 nucleotides matching TRBD2. The germline gives CDR1 SGHKS, CDR2 YYEKEE (reference sequence). The CDR3 contains 14 residues. Trimming at V came to 0 bases and at J to 13 bases, leaving 13 bases not matched to a gene. The CDR3 here is CASSLDFGGSTYYF. CDR3 nucleotide sequence: TGTGCCAGCAGCTTGGATTTCGGGGGGAGCACCTACTACTTC. Looking up the rest from reference TRBV5-5 and TRBJ2-7 gives the full variable domain: DAGVTQSPTHLIKTRGQQVTLRCSPISGHKSVSWYQQVLGQGPQFIFQYYEKEERGRGNFPDRFSARQFPNYSSELNVNALLLGDSALYLCASSLDFGGSTYYFGPGTRLTVT.

The rearrangement uses TRBV28 and TRBJ2-5; TRBD2 might be the D (6 bases). This CDR3 comprises 13 residues. CDR1 and CDR2 (germline): MDHEN, SYDVKM. Trimming shortened V by 6 bases and J by 5 bases, and 13 bases separated the two germline ends. The CDR3 DNA sequence: TGTGCCAGCAGGGAGGAGGGCCGTGAGACCCAGTACTTC. Translated: CASREEGRETQYF.

The genes are TRBV2 and TRBJ2-1, with D hard to call. Trimming pared 3 bases from V and 12 bases from J, leaving 18 bases between. This CDR3 comprises 14 residues. Germline CDR1 SNHLY, CDR2 FYNNEI. CDR3 amino acids: CASSERGQAIGQFF. CDR3 coding DNA: TGTGCCAGCAGTGAGCGTGGGCAGGCGATAGGGCAGTTCTTC.

The J gene is TRBJ2-7, the V gene TRBV2, with 7 nucleotides matching TRBD2. The CDR3 contains 16 residues. Looked up from germline, CDR1 is SNHLY and CDR2 is FYNNEI. V lost 3 bases, J lost 7 bases, and 15 bases stayed unmatched. CDR3 nucleotide sequence: TGTGCCAGCAGTGACAGCGGCGGGAGTCCGGGGAGGGAGCAGTACTTC. It is translated as CASSDSGGSPGREQYF.

The chain links TRBV23-1 to TRBJ2-3, with 7 bases matching TRBD2. TRBV23-1 is an ORF, with its function uncertain. The CDR3 covers 16 residues. After removal of 4 bases from V and 0 bases from J, the junction contained 7 bases not matched to a gene. As DNA, the CDR3 is TGCGCCAGCAGTCTCGAACCTAGCGGAAGCACAGATACGCAGTATTTT. It yields the protein CASSLEPSGSTDTQYF.

V usage is TRBV6-1 and J usage is TRBJ2-7; 8 nucleotides align to TRBD2. CDR1 is MNHNS and CDR2 is SASEGT in the germline V gene. The CDR3 has 15 residues. V was clipped by 4 bases and J by 3 bases; unmatched bases: 8. The CDR3 coding sequence is TGTGCCAGCAGTGCCCCGGGACTAGGGGACTACGAGCAGTACTTC. Encoded protein: CASSAPGLGDYEQYF.

V and J are TRBV28 and TRBJ1-3, with D tentatively TRBD1 (5 bases). CDR1 and CDR2 from the germline V gene are MDHEN and SYDVKM. This CDR3 is built from 15 residues. The CDR3 region is CGAGGLGLSGNTIYF. The CDR3, as DNA: TGTGGCGCGGGGGGTCTCGGTTTGTCTGGAAACACCATATATTTT.

Remarks on this clone: Other DNA sequences within the sample encode an identical CDR3. This rearrangement joins TRBV6-5 to TRBJ1-2; TRBD1 might be the D (5 bases). Trimming took off 6 bases at V and 8 bases at J, with 19 bases between the two ends. Germline lookup yields CDR1 MNHEY and CDR2 SVGAGI. The CDR3 is 14 residues long. The CDR3 loop reads CASSPTQGSRGYTF. CDR3 nucleotides: TGTGCCAGCAGCCCTACCCAGGGTTCTCGGGGCTACACCTTC.

There are a few counts of this clone. This chain joins TRBV11-1 and TRBJ2-5; no clear D gene. This CDR3 has 12 residues. CDR1 is SGHAT, CDR2 FQDESV, per germline (reference sequence). Trimming pared 0 bases from V and 5 bases from J, leaving 4 bases between. CDR3 protein: CASSLAIETQYF. The CDR3 nucleotides read TGTGCCAGCAGCTTAGCGATCGAGACCCAGTACTTC. Variable domain in full (rest from reference TRBV11-1 and TRBJ2-5): EAEVAQSPRYKITEKSQAVAFWCDPISGHATLYWYRQILGQGPELLVQFQDESVVDDSQLPKDRFSAERLKGVDSTLKIQPAELGDSAMYLCASSLAIETQYFGPGTRLLVL.

This rearrangement joins TRBV10-3 to TRBJ2-2; a weak D match, TRBD1 (5 bases). V was pared by 5 bases and J by 7 bases, with 11 bases between. Germline loops: CDR1 ENHRY, CDR2 SYGVKD. CDR3 length equals 13 residues. The CDR3 sequence is CAISSGLDGELFF. The CDR3 nucleotides read TGTGCCATCAGTTCAGGGTTAGACGGGGAGCTGTTTTTT.